The 9 T cell receptor beta chains below come from one sample, sequenced in a study of control samples from healthy donors and cancer patients. Produced via immunoSEQ multiplex PCR; TCRdb's table is partial and in-frame only. The sample consists of around 92,000 clones, roughly 86% of them appearing once. The sample comprised blood. The receptors shown here come from a man between 60 and 75 years old in good health.

This rearrangement joins TRBV3-1 (or the pseudogene TRBV3-2) to TRBJ2-5, with D possibly TRBD1 on 6 matching bases. Germline CDR1 reads LGHDT; CDR2 reads YNNKEL (reference sequence). The CDR3 runs to 16 residues. V was clipped by 4 bases and J by 3 bases, with 18 bases between them. The CDR3 is CASSPLRYGGEETQYF. The CDR3 bases are TGTGCCAGCAGCCCTCTGAGGTATGGGGGCGAAGAGACCCAGTACTTC.

The chain is built from TRBV6-6 and TRBJ1-5, with unresolved D. The CDR3 length is 15 residues. Trimming pared 0 bases from V and 5 bases from J, leaving 11 bases between. From germline, CDR1 is MNHNY and CDR2 SVGAGI (reference sequence). The CDR3 coding sequence is TGTGCCAGCAGTTACTCCGAGGTTAGTCATCAGCCCCAGCATTTT. It specifies CASSYSEVSHQPQHF.

The J gene is TRBJ2-5, the V gene TRBV14, with no clear D. CDR3 length equals 14 residues. CDR1 is SGHDN, CDR2 FVKESK, per germline. Deletions cut 6 bases from V and 1 base from J, with 12 bases between. CDR3 sequence (DNA): TGTGCCAGCAGTTTCGGACGCCTCCAAGAGACCCAGTACTTC. This sequence encodes CASSFGRLQETQYF.

This chain joins TRBV5-4 and TRBJ2-1; 10 bases agree with TRBD2. CDR3 size: 14 residues. V lost 6 bases to trimming and J lost 7 bases; unmatched junction nucleotides: 7. Germline values: CDR1 SGHNT, CDR2 YYREEE (reference sequence). CDR3 in DNA: TGTGCCAGCAACCTAGCGGGAGCCGGAAATGAGCAGTTCTTC. Its protein is CASNLAGAGNEQFF.

The chain employs TRBV5-1 and TRBJ2-1, with 8 bases fitting TRBD2. Trimming at V came to 4 bases and at J to 4 bases, leaving 7 bases not matched to a gene. Germline CDR1 is SGHRS and CDR2 is YFSETQ. The CDR3 is made up of 15 amino acids. The DNA for the CDR3 is TGCGCCAGCAGCGGTAGCGGGATGGGGTACAATGAGCAGTTCTTC. Residues: CASSGSGMGYNEQFF.

There are a few counts of this clone. This chain joins TRBV11-3 and TRBJ2-1, with 8 bases fitting TRBD2. J was trimmed by 6 bases and V by 1 base; bases with no gene match: 5. The germline gives CDR1 SGHNT, CDR2 YENEEA. The length of the CDR3 is 15 residues. The CDR3 spells CASSLGGGLVNEQFF. The CDR3 DNA reads as TGTGCCAGCAGCTTAGGGGGGGGACTAGTCAATGAGCAGTTCTTC. The full variable domain, with the rest looked up from reference TRBV11-3 and TRBJ2-1, is EAGVVQSPRYKIIEKKQPVAFWCNPISGHNTLYWYLQNLGQGPELLIRYENEEAVDDSQLPKDRFSAERLKGVDSTLKIQPAELGDSAVYLCASSLGGGLVNEQFFGPGTRLTVL.

The gene calls are TRBV19 and TRBJ1-1; D not resolved. This CDR3 is built from 14 residues. Germline V gives CDR1 LNHDA, CDR2 SQIVND (reference sequence). Deletions cut 6 bases from V and 1 base from J, with 12 bases between. In DNA, the CDR3 is TGTGCCAGTAGATTAGTTTTAGGGAACACTGAAGCTTTCTTT. This codes for CASRLVLGNTEAFF.

J is TRBJ2-5 and V is TRBV5-1; TRBD2 agrees at 8 bases. Losses at the gene ends were 0 bases for V and 5 bases for J; bases not matched to a gene: 9. The CDR3 is 16 residues long. Germline V gene lookup returns CDR1 SGHRS and CDR2 YFSETQ. The CDR3 sequence is CASSLAYGRAMETQYF. CDR3 sequence (DNA): TGCGCCAGCAGCTTGGCCTACGGGAGGGCCATGGAGACCCAGTACTTC.

The chain links TRBV5-4 to TRBJ1-3; 11 bases fit TRBD1. Trimming took 4 bases from V and 0 from J; bases not matched to a gene: 9. The germline CDR1 and CDR2 sequences are SGHNT and YYREEE (reference sequence). The CDR3 covers 18 residues. DNA of the CDR3: TGTGCCAGCAGCCACGGACAGGGGGCCTCTCTCTCTGGAAACACCATATATTTT. This encodes CASSHGQGASLSGNTIYF.